The next 27 T cell receptor beta chains were all read from a single sample in a study of cytomegalovirus exposure and HLA in healthy donors. The study ran its PCR with 60 Vbeta and 13 Jbeta primers. The protocol was immunoSEQ multiplex PCR, while the TCRdb copy is restricted to in-frame clones and leaves out a portion. The sample contains around 170,000 clones, 84% of which appear only once. Sequencing input: PBMCs. The receptors originated from a woman aged 45-60 years in good health and CMV-seropositive.

The chain employs TRBV10-2 and TRBJ1-1; 11 nucleotides line up with TRBD1. The V segment lost 8 bases and the J segment 3 bases; nucleotides outside the gene matches: 2. Germline loops: CDR1 WSHSY, CDR2 SAAADI. The CDR3 contains 13 residues. DNA of the CDR3: TGCGCCAGCGGACAGGGGGCCGACACTGAAGCTTTCTTT. Protein: CASGQGADTEAFF.

As for this clone: Germline is not matched at one junction end, which may reflect a read error. The sample has other DNA sequences that encode this CDR3 too. The chain links TRBV19 to TRBJ1-6; maybe TRBD1 (6 bases). The length of the CDR3 is 13 residues. The germline V gene has CDR1 LNHDA and CDR2 SQIVND (reference sequence). The CDR3 coding sequence is TGTGCCAGCAACGGACAGAAGAATTCCCCCCTCCACTTT. This gives the protein CASNGQKNSPLHF. Looking up the rest from reference TRBV19 and TRBJ1-6 gives the full variable domain: DGGITQSPKYLFRKEGQNVTLSCEQNLNHDAMYWYRQDPGQGLRLIYYSQIVNDFQKGDIAEGYSVSREKKESFPLTVTSAQKNPTAFYLCASNGQKNSPLHFGNGTRLTVT.

The chain joins TRBV10-3 to TRBJ1-2; D call uncertain. Trimming pared 6 bases from V and 0 bases from J, leaving 8 bases between. CDR3 size: 13 residues. Germline CDR1 reads ENHRY; CDR2 reads SYGVKD. The CDR3 spells CAISVETNYGYTF. In DNA, the CDR3 is TGTGCCATCAGCGTAGAGACTAACTATGGCTACACCTTC.

This clone was seen a single time. The V call is TRBV2, the J call TRBJ1-6, with D perhaps matching TRBD1 (6 bases). Germline CDR1 and CDR2: SNHLY and FYNNEI. The ends were cut back, 6 bases at V and 4 bases at J, with 13 bases in the middle. The CDR3 is 15 amino acids. CDR3 residues: CASRATGQYNSPLHF. For the CDR3, the DNA is TGTGCCAGCAGAGCTACGGGACAATATAATTCACCCCTCCACTTT.

The chain carries TRBV5-1 and TRBJ2-6, with D perhaps TRBD2 (6 bases). There are 16 residues in the CDR3. The germline V gene encodes CDR1 SGHRS and CDR2 YFSETQ. V lost 0 bases, J lost 2 bases, and 9 bases lay in between. The CDR3: CASSLATGAGANVLTF. DNA for the CDR3: TGCGCCAGCAGCTTGGCCACGGGGGCTGGGGCCAACGTCCTGACTTTC.

Details on this clone: The germline gene is not matched at one end of the junction; a read error may be the cause. The genes are TRBV10-3 and TRBJ2-1, with D possibly TRBD2 on 5 matching bases. This CDR3 is 12 amino acids long. Germline CDR1 and CDR2: ENHRY and SYGVKD. CDR3 DNA: TGTGCCAGCAGTCCCACGGGGAATGAGCAGTTCTTC. Protein: CASSPTGNEQFF.

A note on this clone: The junction departs from germline at one end; a sequencing error may be responsible. The chain is built from TRBV7-9 and TRBJ2-7, with D perhaps matching TRBD1 (5 bases). This CDR3 has 14 amino acids. Looked up from germline, CDR1 is SEHNR and CDR2 is FQNEAQ (reference sequence). This CDR3 reads CSSSLTDTSYEQYF. In DNA, the CDR3 is TGTTCCAGCAGCTTAACGGACACCTCCTACGAGCAGTACTTC.

The chain uses TRBV28 and TRBJ2-3; perhaps TRBD2 as D (7 bases). Germline V gives CDR1 MDHEN, CDR2 SYDVKM. V was cut by 5 bases and J by 0 bases, with 9 bases left in between. CDR3 length: 14 amino acids. In DNA form, the CDR3 reads TGTGCCAGCAGTGGGGGGGCTAGCACAGATACGCAGTATTTT. Amino acid sequence: CASSGGASTDTQYF.

The chain uses TRBV18 and TRBJ2-5; D is uncertain. V was cut by 2 bases and J by 5 bases, with 9 bases left in between. In germline, CDR1 is KGHSH, CDR2 LQKENI. CDR3 length equals 13 residues. CDR3 protein: CASSPFQAETQYF. The CDR3 DNA follows: TGTGCCAGCTCACCATTTCAAGCCGAGACCCAGTACTTC.

This chain uses TRBV19 with TRBJ2-7; TRBD1 agrees at 8 bases. Germline V gene sequence: CDR1 LNHDA, CDR2 SQIVND (reference sequence). This CDR3 spans 14 amino acids. Germline trimming cut 3 bases from V and 4 bases from J; bases unmatched to any gene: 5. Written as DNA, the CDR3 is TGTGCCAGTAGTATCCGGCAGGGGGCATACGAGCAGTACTTC. Protein product: CASSIRQGAYEQYF. Using reference TRBV19 and TRBJ2-7 for the parts outside the CDR3, the full variable domain is DGGITQSPKYLFRKEGQNVTLSCEQNLNHDAMYWYRQDPGQGLRLIYYSQIVNDFQKGDIAEGYSVSREKKESFPLTVTSAQKNPTAFYLCASSIRQGAYEQYFGPGTRLTVT.

The chain couples TRBV6-5 to TRBJ2-5; possibly TRBD2 for D (7 bases). The V gene's germline CDR1 is MNHEY and CDR2 SVGAGI. CDR3 length equals 14 residues. V dropped 10 bases and J dropped 6 bases, with 21 bases sitting between them. CDR3 nucleotide sequence: TGTGCCACCAGCACTCCGGGGGGCGCAAAGACCCAGTACTTC. This sequence encodes CATSTPGGAKTQYF.

This clone was seen repeatedly, ten times or more. This chain joins TRBV6-1 and TRBJ1-1; a possible D gene is TRBD1 (5 bases). There are 15 residues in the CDR3. Trimming took off 8 bases at V and 4 bases at J, with 20 bases between the two ends. From germline, CDR1 is MNHNS and CDR2 SASEGT. The CDR3 here is CASCPGGTVCTEAFF. As DNA, the CDR3 is TGTGCCAGCTGTCCGGGGGGAACGGTATGCACTGAAGCTTTCTTT.

The chain joins TRBV28 to TRBJ2-3, with 8 nucleotides matching TRBD1. Germline-derived CDR1 and CDR2 are MDHEN and SYDVKM. The CDR3 runs to 15 residues. The trim removed 6 bases at V and 2 bases at J, leaving 7 bases unmatched. CDR3 sequence reads: CASSLQGDATDTQYF. The CDR3 DNA follows: TGTGCCAGCAGCCTACAGGGGGATGCCACAGATACGCAGTATTTT.

The genes are TRBV23-1 and TRBJ2-1, with 7 bases lining up with TRBD2. TRBV23-1 is an ORF; its function is uncertain. This CDR3 is built from 13 residues. V trimming: 10 bases; J trimming: 9 bases; junction bases outside the gene matches: 12. The DNA for the CDR3 is TGCGCCACCCCCCCCCGGGGAGGGGTTGAGCAGTTCTTC. As protein: CATPPRGGVEQFF.

This clone was seen only a few times. This chain uses TRBV4-2 with TRBJ2-3, with a tentative D call TRBD2 (6 bases). Germline values: CDR1 LGHNA, CDR2 YNFKEQ. V was shortened by 5 bases and J by 2 bases, with 14 bases between the two germline ends. CDR3 length equals 15 residues. The CDR3 coding sequence is TGTGCCAGCAGCTACCGGGACTTATACACAGATACGCAGTATTTT. Residues: CASSYRDLYTDTQYF.

The V call is TRBV6-4, the J call TRBJ1-5, with D tentatively TRBD1 (5 bases). V was trimmed by 3 bases and J by 3 bases, leaving 12 bases between them. Germline lookup yields CDR1 MRHNA and CDR2 SNTAGT. The CDR3 is 15 residues long. In DNA form, the CDR3 reads TGTGCCAGCAGTGATAGGAAGGGACTCAATCAGCCCCAGCATTTT. Amino acid sequence: CASSDRKGLNQPQHF.

The rearrangement links TRBV7-9 to TRBJ2-5; D unresolved. Trimming shortened V by 5 bases and J by 3 bases, and 4 bases separated the two germline ends. Germline CDR1 is SEHNR and CDR2 is FQNEAQ (reference sequence). The length of the CDR3 is 11 residues. The CDR3 DNA is TGTGCCAGCAGCCGCGAAGAGACCCAGTACTTC. It yields the protein CASSREETQYF.

A single count supports this clone. The chain combines TRBV6-6 with TRBJ2-5; TRBD2 aligns across 14 bases. From germline, CDR1 is MNHNY and CDR2 SVGAGI (reference sequence). With V trimmed by 6 bases and J by 4 bases, 7 bases remained unmatched. The CDR3 has 16 amino acids. Here the CDR3 DNA reads TGTGCCAGCAGCCTCAGGACTAGCGGGGGGTTAGAGACCCAGTACTTC. Translation gives CASSLRTSGGLETQYF.

The chain employs TRBV6-6 and TRBJ1-4; a possible D gene is TRBD1 (6 bases). The CDR3 loop spans 14 amino acids. Germline assignment: CDR1 MNHNY and CDR2 SVGAGI (reference sequence). Trimming shortened V by 6 bases and J by 0 bases, and 8 bases separated the two germline ends. CDR3 protein: CASRDSSTNEKLFF. The CDR3 DNA follows: TGTGCCAGCAGGGACAGCTCAACTAATGAAAAACTGTTTTTT.

This sequence joins TRBV11-1 and TRBJ2-1, with 7 bases aligning to TRBD2. Germline values: CDR1 SGHAT, CDR2 FQDESV (reference sequence). The CDR3 consists of 15 residues. V lost 2 bases and J lost 0; bases outside the gene matches: 1. The CDR3: CASSLKRGSYNEQFF. In DNA form, the CDR3 reads TGTGCCAGCAGCTTAAAGCGGGGCTCCTACAATGAGCAGTTCTTC. The entire variable domain, with the rest obtained from reference TRBV11-1 and TRBJ2-1, is as follows: EAEVAQSPRYKITEKSQAVAFWCDPISGHATLYWYRQILGQGPELLVQFQDESVVDDSQLPKDRFSAERLKGVDSTLKIQPAELGDSAMYLCASSLKRGSYNEQFFGPGTRLTVL.

This chain uses TRBV19 with TRBJ1-2, with D possibly matching TRBD1 (5 bases). The V and J ends lost 4 bases and 3 bases respectively, with 18 bases between them. The CDR3 is 16 residues long. From germline, CDR1 is LNHDA and CDR2 SQIVND (reference sequence). CDR3 amino acids: CASSTAHRGFDYGYTF. The CDR3 DNA reads as TGTGCCAGTAGTACAGCCCACCGGGGGTTCGACTATGGCTACACCTTC.

The chain is built from TRBV6-5 and TRBJ1-2, with D maybe TRBD1 (6 bases). Trimming removed 4 bases at V and 2 bases at J, with 11 bases between. The germline gives CDR1 MNHEY, CDR2 SVGAGI. The CDR3 covers 14 residues. The DNA for the CDR3 is TGTGCCAGCAGTTCGGACCAGGGGAACTATGGCTACACCTTC. This translates into CASSSDQGNYGYTF.

The chain recombines TRBV2 with TRBJ2-3, with a possible D match to TRBD2 (6 bases). CDR3 length: 15 amino acids. Germline V gives CDR1 SNHLY, CDR2 FYNNEI. Between the trimmed V and J ends, which lost 8 bases and 1 base, there was a span of 16 bases. The CDR3 coding sequence is TGTGCCAGCCGGGCCCTAGCGCCCGGCACAGATACGCAGTATTTT. Translation gives CASRALAPGTDTQYF.

This clone has only one observation. The J gene is TRBJ2-2, the V gene TRBV11-2; D possibly corresponds to TRBD1 (5 bases). The CDR3 extends over 14 amino acids. The V and J ends lost 1 base and 5 bases respectively, with 8 bases between them. Per germline, CDR1 SGHAT and CDR2 FQNNGV. CDR3 sequence (DNA): TGTGCCAGCAGCTTAGCAGGGAAAACCGGGGAGCTGTTTTTT. Translation gives CASSLAGKTGELFF.

This rearrangement joins TRBV7-9 to TRBJ1-4, with 9 bases that match TRBD1. The CDR3 totals 14 residues. Per germline, CDR1 SEHNR and CDR2 FQNEAQ (reference sequence). V lost 8 bases and J lost 7; bases outside the gene matches: 8. The DNA of the CDR3 is TGTGCCAGCGGGAAGGAGGGACAGGGTGAAAAACTGTTTTTT. As protein: CASGKEGQGEKLFF.

J is TRBJ1-6 and V is TRBV7-9, with a weak D call TRBD1 (5 bases). V was shortened by 2 bases and J by 9 bases, with 20 bases between the two germline ends. The CDR3 extends over 17 amino acids. CDR1 is SEHNR, CDR2 FQNEAQ, per germline (reference sequence). Here the CDR3 reads CASSLNVVGGRGSPLHF. The CDR3 coding sequence is TGTGCCAGCAGCTTAAATGTTGTGGGGGGTCGGGGTTCACCCCTCCACTTT.

As for this clone: This is likely a read error, given that the CDR3 carries no conserved phenylalanine or tryptophan at its end. The chain has TRBV5-4 and TRBJ2-2, with 7 bases identical to TRBD1. This CDR3 is 16 amino acids long. The V gene's germline CDR1 is SGHNT and CDR2 YYREEE (reference sequence). V shed 1 base and J 4 bases; nucleotides not matched to a gene: 7. CDR3 sequence (DNA): TGTGCCAGCAGCTTGATAAGGGGGCTCAGCACCGGGGAGCTGTTTGTT. Its translation: CASSLIRGLSTGELFV.